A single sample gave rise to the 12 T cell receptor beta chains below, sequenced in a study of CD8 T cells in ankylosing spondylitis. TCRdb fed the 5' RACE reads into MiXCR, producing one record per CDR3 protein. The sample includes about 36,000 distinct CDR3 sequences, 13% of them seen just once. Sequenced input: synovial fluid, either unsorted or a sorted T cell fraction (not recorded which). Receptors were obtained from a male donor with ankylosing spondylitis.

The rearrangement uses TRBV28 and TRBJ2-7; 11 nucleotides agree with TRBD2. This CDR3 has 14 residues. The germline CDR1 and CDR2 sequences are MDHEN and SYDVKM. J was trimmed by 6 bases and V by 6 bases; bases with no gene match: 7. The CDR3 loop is CASRVAGGGGEQYF. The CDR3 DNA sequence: TGTGCCAGCAGAGTAGCGGGAGGGGGGGGCGAGCAGTACTTC.

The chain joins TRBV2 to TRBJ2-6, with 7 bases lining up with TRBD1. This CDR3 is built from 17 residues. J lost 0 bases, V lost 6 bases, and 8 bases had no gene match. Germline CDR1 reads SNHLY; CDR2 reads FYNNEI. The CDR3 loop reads CASRSWTGRSGANVLTF. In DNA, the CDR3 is TGTGCCAGCAGGAGCTGGACAGGCCGCTCTGGGGCCAACGTCCTGACTTTC.

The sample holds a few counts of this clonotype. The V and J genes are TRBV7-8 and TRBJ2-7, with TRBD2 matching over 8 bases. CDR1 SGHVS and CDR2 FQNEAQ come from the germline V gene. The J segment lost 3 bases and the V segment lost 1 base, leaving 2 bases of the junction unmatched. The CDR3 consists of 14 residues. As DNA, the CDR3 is TGTGCCAGCAGCTTAGGACTAGCGCACTACGAGCAGTACTTC. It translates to CASSLGLAHYEQYF.

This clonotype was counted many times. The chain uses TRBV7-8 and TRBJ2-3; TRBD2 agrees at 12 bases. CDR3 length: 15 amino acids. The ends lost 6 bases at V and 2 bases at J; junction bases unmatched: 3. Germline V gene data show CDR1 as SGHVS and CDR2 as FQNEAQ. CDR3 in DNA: TGTGCCAGCAGTCGGACTAGCGGGGACACAGATACGCAGTATTTT. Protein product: CASSRTSGDTDTQYF.

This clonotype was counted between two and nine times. In DNA form, the CDR3 reads TGTGCCAGCAGTCGCAGAGGGGGCGCGGGGTCAGAGACCCAGTACTTC. This sequence encodes CASSRRGGAGSETQYF. The chain uses TRBV28 and TRBJ2-5, with D perhaps matching TRBD1 (7 bases). Deletions cut 5 bases from V and 4 bases from J, with 20 bases between. Germline V gives CDR1 MDHEN, CDR2 SYDVKM. CDR3 length equals 16 residues. Supplemented by reference TRBV28 and TRBJ2-5, the full variable domain reads DVKVTQSSRYLVKRTGEKVFLECVQDMDHENMFWYRQDPGLGLRLIYFSYDVKMKEKGDIPEGYSVSREKKERFSLILESASTNQTSMYLCASSRRGGAGSETQYFGPGTRLLVL.

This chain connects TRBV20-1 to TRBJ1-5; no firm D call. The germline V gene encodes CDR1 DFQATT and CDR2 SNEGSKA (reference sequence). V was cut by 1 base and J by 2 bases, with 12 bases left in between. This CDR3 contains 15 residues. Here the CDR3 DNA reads TGCAGTGCTAGAGCTGACGGGCAGGGCAATCAGCCCCAGCATTTT. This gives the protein CSARADGQGNQPQHF.

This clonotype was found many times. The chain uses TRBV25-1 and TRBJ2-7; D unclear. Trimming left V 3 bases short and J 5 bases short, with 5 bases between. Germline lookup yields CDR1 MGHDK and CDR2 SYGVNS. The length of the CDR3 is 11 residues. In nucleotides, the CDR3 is TGTGCCAGCAGTGATGGGAACGAGCAGTACTTC. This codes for CASSDGNEQYF.

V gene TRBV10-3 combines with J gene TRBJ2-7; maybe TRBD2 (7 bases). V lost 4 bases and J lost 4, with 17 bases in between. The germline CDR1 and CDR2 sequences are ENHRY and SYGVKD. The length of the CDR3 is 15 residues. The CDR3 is CAISGRTGRDYEQYF. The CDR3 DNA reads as TGTGCCATCAGTGGTCGCACAGGGAGGGATTACGAGCAGTACTTC.

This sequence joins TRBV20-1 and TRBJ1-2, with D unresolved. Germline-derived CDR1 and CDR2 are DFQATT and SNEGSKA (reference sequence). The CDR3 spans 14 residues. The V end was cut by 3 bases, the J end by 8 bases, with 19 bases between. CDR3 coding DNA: TGCAGTGCTAGCGACTCAGCTGTGGCGCGAGGCTACACCTTC. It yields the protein CSASDSAVARGYTF.

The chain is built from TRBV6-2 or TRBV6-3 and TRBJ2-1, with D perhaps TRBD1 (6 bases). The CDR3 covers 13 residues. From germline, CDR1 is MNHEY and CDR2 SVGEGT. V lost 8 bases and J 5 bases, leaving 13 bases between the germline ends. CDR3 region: CASQRTVHNEQFF. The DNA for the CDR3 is TGTGCCAGCCAACGGACAGTGCACAATGAGCAGTTCTTC.

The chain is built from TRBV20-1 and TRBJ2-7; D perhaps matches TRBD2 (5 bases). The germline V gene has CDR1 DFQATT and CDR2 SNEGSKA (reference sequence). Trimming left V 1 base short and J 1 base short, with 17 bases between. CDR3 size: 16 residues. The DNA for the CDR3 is TGCAGTGCTAGAGCGGGGTTTTTAATAAGATCCTACGAGCAGTACTTC. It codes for CSARAGFLIRSYEQYF.

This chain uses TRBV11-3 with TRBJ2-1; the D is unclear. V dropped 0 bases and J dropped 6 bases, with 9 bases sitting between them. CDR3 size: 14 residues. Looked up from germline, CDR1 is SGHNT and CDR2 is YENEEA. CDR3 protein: CASSLEGYGNEQFF. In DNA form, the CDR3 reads TGTGCCAGCAGCTTAGAGGGCTATGGCAATGAGCAGTTCTTC.